The T cell receptor (beta chain) described here comes from a study of blood T cells in healthy people across ages. A second PCR of 7 to 11 cycles used a sample-barcoded 5' primer and a J-beta primer mix. TCRdb reanalysed the 5' RACE reads using MiXCR and keeps one entry per CDR3 protein. The data show about 760,000 distinct CDR3 sequences, with roughly three fifths seen just once and roughly 26% held by the top ten. Germline V gene lookup returns CDR1 SGHVS and CDR2 FNYEAQ. This CDR3 spans 16 amino acids. J lost 6 bases, V lost 0 bases, and 8 bases had no gene match. The sequenced material came from blood. The rearrangement uses TRBV7-6 and TRBJ2-3; 8 positions agree with TRBD2. The sequence was obtained from a man aged 35 to 55 in good health. CDR3 coding DNA: TGTGCCAGCAGCTTAGCCGGGACTAGGAACGTGGATACGCAGTATTTT. This sequence encodes CASSLAGTRNVDTQYF.